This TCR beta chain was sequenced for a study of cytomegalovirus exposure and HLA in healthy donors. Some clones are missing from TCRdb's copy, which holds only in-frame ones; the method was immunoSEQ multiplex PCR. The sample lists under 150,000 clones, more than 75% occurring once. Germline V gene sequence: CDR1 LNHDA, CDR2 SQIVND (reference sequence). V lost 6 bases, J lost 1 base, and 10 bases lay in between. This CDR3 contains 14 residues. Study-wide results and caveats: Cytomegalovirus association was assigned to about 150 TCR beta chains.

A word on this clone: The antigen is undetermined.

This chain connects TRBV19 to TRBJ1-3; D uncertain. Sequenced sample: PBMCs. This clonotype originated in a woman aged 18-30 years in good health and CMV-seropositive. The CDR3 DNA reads TGTGCCAGTAGCCGAGGGCGATCTGGAAACACCATATATTTT. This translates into CASSRGRSGNTIYF. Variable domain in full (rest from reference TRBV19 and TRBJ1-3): DGGITQSPKYLFRKEGQNVTLSCEQNLNHDAMYWYRQDPGQGLRLIYYSQIVNDFQKGDIAEGYSVSREKKESFPLTVTSAQKNPTAFYLCASSRGRSGNTIYFGEGSWLTVV.